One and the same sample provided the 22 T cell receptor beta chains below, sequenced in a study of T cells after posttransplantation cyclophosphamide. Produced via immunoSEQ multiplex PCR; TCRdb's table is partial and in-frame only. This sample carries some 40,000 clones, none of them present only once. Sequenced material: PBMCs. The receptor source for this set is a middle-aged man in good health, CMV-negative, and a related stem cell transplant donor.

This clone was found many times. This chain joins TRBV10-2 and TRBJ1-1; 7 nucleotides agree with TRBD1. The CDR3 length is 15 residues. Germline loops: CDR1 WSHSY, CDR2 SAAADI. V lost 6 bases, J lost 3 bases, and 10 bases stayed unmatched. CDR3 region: CASSLLGGFYTEAFF. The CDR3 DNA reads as TGCGCCAGCAGCCTACTAGGGGGCTTTTACACTGAAGCTTTCTTT.

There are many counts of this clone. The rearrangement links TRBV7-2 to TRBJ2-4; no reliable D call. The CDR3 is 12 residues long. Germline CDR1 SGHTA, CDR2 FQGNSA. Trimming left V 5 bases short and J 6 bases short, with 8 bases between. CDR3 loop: CASSLGPNIQYF. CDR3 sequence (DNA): TGTGCCAGCAGCCTTGGCCCAAACATTCAGTACTTC.

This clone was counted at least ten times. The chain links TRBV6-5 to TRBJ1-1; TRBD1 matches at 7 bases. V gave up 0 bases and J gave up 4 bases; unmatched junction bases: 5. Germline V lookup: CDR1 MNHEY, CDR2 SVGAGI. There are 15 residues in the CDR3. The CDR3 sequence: CASSYSAGGRTEAFF. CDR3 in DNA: TGTGCCAGCAGTTACTCGGCAGGGGGGCGCACTGAAGCTTTCTTT.

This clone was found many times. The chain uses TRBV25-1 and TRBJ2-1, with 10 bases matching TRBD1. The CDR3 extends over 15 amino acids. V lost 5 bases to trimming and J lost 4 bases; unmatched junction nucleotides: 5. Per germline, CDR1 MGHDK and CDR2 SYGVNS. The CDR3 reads CASSKTGGLYNEQFF. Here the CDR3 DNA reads TGTGCCAGCAGTAAGACAGGGGGCCTATACAATGAGCAGTTCTTC.

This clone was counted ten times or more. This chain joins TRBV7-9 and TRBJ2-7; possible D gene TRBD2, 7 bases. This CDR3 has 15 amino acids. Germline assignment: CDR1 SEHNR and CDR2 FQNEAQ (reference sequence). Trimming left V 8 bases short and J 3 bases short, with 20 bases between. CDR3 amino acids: CASLEGARGGYEQYF. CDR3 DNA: TGTGCCAGCCTCGAAGGGGCGAGGGGGGGCTACGAGCAGTACTTC.

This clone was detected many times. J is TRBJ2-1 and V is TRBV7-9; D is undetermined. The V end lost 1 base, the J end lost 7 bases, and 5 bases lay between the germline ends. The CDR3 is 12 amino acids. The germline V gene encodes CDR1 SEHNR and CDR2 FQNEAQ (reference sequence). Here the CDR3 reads CASSLVQNEQFF. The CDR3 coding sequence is TGTGCCAGCAGCTTAGTCCAGAATGAGCAGTTCTTC.

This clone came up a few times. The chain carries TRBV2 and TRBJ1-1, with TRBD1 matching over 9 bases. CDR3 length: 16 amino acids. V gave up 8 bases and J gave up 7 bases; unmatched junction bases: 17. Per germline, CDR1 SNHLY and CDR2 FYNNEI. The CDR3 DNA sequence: TGTGCCAGCCTGGGACAGGGCCGGGTTGGAGGCTATGAAGCTTTCTTT. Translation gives CASLGQGRVGGYEAFF.

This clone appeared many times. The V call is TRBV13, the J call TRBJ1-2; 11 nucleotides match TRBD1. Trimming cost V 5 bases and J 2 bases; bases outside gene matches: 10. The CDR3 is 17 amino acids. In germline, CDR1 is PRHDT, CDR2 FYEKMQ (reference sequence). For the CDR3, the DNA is TGTGCCAGCAGCGCAACCGGGACAGGGGGAGCGAACTATGGCTACACCTTC. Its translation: CASSATGTGGANYGYTF.

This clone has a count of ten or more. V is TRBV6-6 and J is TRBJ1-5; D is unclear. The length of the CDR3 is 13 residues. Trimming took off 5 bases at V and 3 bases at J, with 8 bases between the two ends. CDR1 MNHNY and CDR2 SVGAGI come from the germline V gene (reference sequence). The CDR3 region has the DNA TGTGCCAGCAGTCATCAGAACAATCAGCCCCAGCATTTT. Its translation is CASSHQNNQPQHF.

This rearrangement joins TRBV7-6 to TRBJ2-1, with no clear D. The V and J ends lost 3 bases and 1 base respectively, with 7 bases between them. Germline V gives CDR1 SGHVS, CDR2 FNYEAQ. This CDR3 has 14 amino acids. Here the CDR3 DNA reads TGTGCCAGCAGCTTGGCTGATTCCTACAATGAGCAGTTCTTC. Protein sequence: CASSLADSYNEQFF. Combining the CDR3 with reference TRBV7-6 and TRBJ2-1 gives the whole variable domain GAGVSQSPRYKVTKRGQDVALRCDPISGHVSLYWYRQALGQGPEFLTYFNYEAQQDKSGLPNDRFSAERPEGSISTLTIQRTEQRDSAMYRCASSLADSYNEQFFGPGTRLTVL.

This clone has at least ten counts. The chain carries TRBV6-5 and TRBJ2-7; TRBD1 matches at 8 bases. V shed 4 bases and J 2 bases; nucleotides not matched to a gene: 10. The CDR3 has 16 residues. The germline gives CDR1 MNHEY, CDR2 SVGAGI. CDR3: CASSSLTGGWTYEQYF. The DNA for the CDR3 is TGTGCCAGCAGTTCACTTACAGGGGGGTGGACCTACGAGCAGTACTTC.

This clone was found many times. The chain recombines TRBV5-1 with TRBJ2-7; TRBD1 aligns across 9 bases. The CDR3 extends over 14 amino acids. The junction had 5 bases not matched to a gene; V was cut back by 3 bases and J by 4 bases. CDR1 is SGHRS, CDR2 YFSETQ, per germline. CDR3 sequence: CASSSRTGEYEQYF. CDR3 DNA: TGCGCCAGCAGCTCGAGGACAGGGGAGTACGAGCAGTACTTC.

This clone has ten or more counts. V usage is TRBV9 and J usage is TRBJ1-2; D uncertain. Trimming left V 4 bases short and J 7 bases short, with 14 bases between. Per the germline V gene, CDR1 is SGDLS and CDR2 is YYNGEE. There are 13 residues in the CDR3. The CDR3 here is CASSPSPGIGYTF. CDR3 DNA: TGTGCCAGCAGCCCAAGTCCGGGGATTGGCTACACCTTC.

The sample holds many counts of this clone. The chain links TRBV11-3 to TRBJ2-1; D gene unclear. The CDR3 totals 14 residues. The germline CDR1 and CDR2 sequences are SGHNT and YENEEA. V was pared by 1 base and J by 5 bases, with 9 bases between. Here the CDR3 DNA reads TGTGCCAGCAGCTTAGGCACTTCAAACAATGAGCAGTTCTTC. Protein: CASSLGTSNNEQFF. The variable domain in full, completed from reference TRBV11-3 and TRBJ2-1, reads EAGVVQSPRYKIIEKKQPVAFWCNPISGHNTLYWYLQNLGQGPELLIRYENEEAVDDSQLPKDRFSAERLKGVDSTLKIQPAELGDSAVYLCASSLGTSNNEQFFGPGTRLTVL.

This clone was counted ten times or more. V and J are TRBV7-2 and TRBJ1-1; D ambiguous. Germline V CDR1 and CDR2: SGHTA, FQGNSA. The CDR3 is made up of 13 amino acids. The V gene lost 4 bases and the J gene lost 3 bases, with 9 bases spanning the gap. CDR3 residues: CASSSNRYTEAFF. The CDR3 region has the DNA TGTGCCAGCAGCTCGAATCGGTACACTGAAGCTTTCTTT.

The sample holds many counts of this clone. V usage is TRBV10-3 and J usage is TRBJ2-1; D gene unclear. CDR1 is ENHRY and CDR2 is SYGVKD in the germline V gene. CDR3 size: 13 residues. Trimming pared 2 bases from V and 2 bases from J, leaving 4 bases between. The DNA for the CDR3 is TGTGCCATCAGTGAGGTTACCTACAATGAGCAGTTCTTC. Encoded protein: CAISEVTYNEQFF.

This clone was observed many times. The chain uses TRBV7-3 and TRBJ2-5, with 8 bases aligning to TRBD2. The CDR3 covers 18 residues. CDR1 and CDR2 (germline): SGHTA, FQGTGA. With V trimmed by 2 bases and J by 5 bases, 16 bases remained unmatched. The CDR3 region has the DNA TGTGCCAGCAGCTTAGGGCGGGATTCAAGCGGGAGACGGGAGACCCAGTACTTC. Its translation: CASSLGRDSSGRRETQYF.

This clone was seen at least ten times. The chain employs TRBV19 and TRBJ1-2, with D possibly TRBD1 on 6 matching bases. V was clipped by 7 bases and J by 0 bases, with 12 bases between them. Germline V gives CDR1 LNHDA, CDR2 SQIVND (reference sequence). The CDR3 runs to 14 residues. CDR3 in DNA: TGTGCCAGTACCTCTACAGGGTCTAACTATGGCTACACCTTC. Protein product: CASTSTGSNYGYTF. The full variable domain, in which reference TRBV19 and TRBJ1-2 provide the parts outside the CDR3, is DGGITQSPKYLFRKEGQNVTLSCEQNLNHDAMYWYRQDPGQGLRLIYYSQIVNDFQKGDIAEGYSVSREKKESFPLTVTSAQKNPTAFYLCASTSTGSNYGYTFGSGTRLTVV.

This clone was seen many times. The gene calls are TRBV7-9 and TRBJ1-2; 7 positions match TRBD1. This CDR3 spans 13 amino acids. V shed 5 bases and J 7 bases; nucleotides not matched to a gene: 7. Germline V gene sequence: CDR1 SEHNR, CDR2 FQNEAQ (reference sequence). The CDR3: CASSRDSGGGYTF. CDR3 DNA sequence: TGTGCCAGCAGCCGGGACTCAGGGGGTGGCTACACCTTC.

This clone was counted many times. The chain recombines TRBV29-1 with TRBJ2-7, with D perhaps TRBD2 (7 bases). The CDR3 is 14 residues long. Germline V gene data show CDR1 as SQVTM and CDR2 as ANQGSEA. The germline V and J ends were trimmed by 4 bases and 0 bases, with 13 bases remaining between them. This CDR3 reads CSVVDGGPSYEQYF. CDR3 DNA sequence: TGCAGCGTTGTAGACGGGGGGCCCTCCTACGAGCAGTACTTC.

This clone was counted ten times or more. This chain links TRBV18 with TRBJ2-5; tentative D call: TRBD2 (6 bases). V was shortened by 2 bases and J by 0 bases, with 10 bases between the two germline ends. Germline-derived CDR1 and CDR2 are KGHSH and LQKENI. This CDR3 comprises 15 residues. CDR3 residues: CASSPMGLNQETQYF. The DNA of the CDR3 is TGTGCCAGCTCACCAATGGGACTCAACCAAGAGACCCAGTACTTC.

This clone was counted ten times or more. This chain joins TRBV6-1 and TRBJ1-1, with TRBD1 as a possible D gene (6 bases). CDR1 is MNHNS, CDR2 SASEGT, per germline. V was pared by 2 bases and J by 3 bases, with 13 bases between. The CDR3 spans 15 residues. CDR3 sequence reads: CASSELGGHYTEAFF. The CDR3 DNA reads TGTGCCAGCAGTGAACTCGGGGGGCATTACACTGAAGCTTTCTTT.